These 3 T cell receptor beta chains originate from one sample sequenced in a study of T cells expressing NK-cell markers (dated by TCRdb to about 2020). The library was built by means of 5' RACE. Sequencing took place on an Illumina HiSeq 2000. Based on TCRdb reprocessing of the reads, there is one entry per CDR3 protein sequence, and DNA is missing. This sample's table lists 160,000 or so distinct CDR3 sequences. Around 20% of the sample goes to the ten largest clones. The sequencing sample was made of blood T cells: a sorted CD56 or NKG2C T cell subset, CD4+ or CD8+ T cells, or bulk PBMC T cells (not recorded which). The receptor source for this set is a woman aged 18 to 75 in good health.

The chain combines TRBV6-2 or TRBV6-3 with TRBJ2-7; no DNA is available, so the TRBD2 call from TCRdb remains unchecked. CDR3 length equals 15 residues. Per germline, CDR1 MNHEY and CDR2 SVGEGT. This CDR3 reads CASRRSTSGGYEQYF.

The CDR3 here is CASSLAGGLGNEQFF. This chain connects TRBV28 to TRBJ2-1; TCRdb picks TRBD2, but there is no DNA to check that call. CDR3 length: 15 amino acids. The germline V gene has CDR1 MDHEN and CDR2 SYDVKM.

The chain employs TRBV4-2 and TRBJ1-5; TCRdb's D call, TRBD1, is unchecked because there is no DNA. Germline CDR1 reads LGHNA; CDR2 reads YNFKEQ. The CDR3 has 17 amino acids. The CDR3 reads CASSQDRDGNSNQPQHF.